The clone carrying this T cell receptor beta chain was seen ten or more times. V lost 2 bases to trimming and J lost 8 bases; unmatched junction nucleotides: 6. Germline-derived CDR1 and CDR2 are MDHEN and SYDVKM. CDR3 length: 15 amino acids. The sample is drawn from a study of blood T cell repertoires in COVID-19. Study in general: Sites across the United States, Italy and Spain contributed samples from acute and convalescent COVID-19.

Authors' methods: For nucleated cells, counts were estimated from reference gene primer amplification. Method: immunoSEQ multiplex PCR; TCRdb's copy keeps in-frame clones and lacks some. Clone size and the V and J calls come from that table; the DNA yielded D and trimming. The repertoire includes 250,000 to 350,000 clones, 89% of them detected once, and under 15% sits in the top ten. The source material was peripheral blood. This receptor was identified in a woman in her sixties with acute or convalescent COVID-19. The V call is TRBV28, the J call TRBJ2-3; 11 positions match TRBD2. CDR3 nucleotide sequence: TGTGCCAGCAGTTTAGGGGCTAGCGGGGGGTTTACGCAGTATTTT. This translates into CASSLGASGGFTQYF. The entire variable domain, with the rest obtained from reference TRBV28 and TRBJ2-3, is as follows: DVKVTQSSRYLVKRTGEKVFLECVQDMDHENMFWYRQDPGLGLRLIYFSYDVKMKEKGDIPEGYSVSREKKERFSLILESASTNQTSMYLCASSLGASGGFTQYFGPGTRLTVL.